The clone carrying this T cell receptor beta chain has just one count. Its antigen is not known. The junction departs from germline at one end; a sequencing error may be responsible. This sample stems from a study of T cells in Graves' hyperthyroidism and ophthalmopathy. General observations from the study: Most expanded thyroid clonotypes above 0.001 recurred in blood.

The CDR3 regions of TCR beta were amplified from RNA transcripts. In the first-round RT-PCR of the TCR CDR3, the HTBI primer set was used. TCRdb reanalysed the multiplex PCR reads using MiXCR and keeps one entry per CDR3 protein. The sample lists a few hundred thousand distinct CDR3 sequences, around 16% occurring once. This sample holds PBMCs from roughly 10 ml fresh peripheral blood. Sequenced: blood. The receptor's source is a woman aged 18-29 years with Graves' hyperthyroidism that later progressed to Graves' ophthalmopathy.

CDR3 sequence: CSARDLSDHQETQHF. Here the CDR3 DNA reads TGCAGTGCTAGAGATTTGTCAGACCATCAAGAGACCCAGCACTTC. The V and J genes are TRBV20-1 and TRBJ2-5; D gene uncertain. This CDR3 contains 15 residues. The germline gives CDR1 DFQATT, CDR2 SNEGSKA (reference sequence).